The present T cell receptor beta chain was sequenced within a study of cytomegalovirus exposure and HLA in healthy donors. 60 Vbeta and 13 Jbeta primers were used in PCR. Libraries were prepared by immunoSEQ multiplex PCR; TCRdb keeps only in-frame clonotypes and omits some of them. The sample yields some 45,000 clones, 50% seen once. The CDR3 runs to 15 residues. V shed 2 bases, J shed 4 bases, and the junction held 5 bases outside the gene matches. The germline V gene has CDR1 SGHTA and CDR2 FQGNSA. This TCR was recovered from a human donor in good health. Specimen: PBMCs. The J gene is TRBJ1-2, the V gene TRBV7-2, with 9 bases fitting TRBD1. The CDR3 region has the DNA TGTGCCAGCAGCTTATCGGGACAGGGAGGCTATGGCTACACCTTC. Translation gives CASSLSGQGGYGYTF.